The 26 T cell receptor beta chains below come from one sample, sequenced in a study of T cell responses to AZD1222 COVID-19 vaccine. Data came from immunoSEQ multiplex PCR; TCRdb stores just in-frame clones and leaves some out. The sample includes about 150,000 clones, less than 95% seen only once; the top ten take approximately 5.9%. Specimen: peripheral blood, collected 28 days after the second AZD1222 dose. The receptors come from an adult who received the AZD1222 COVID-19 vaccine.

The chain joins TRBV30 to TRBJ2-1; D gene uncertain. Trimming left V 2 bases short and J 0 bases short, with 5 bases between. Germline CDR1 and CDR2: GTSNPN and SVGIG (reference sequence). The CDR3 has 13 residues. The CDR3 region is CAWSMGSYNEQFF. For the CDR3, the DNA is TGTGCCTGGAGTATGGGCTCCTACAATGAGCAGTTCTTC.

The chain employs TRBV19 and TRBJ1-6, with D unclear. The CDR3 contains 13 residues. Germline CDR1 and CDR2: LNHDA and SQIVND (reference sequence). Trimming stripped 6 bases from V and 7 bases from J, with 10 bases between. The CDR3 sequence is CASSERGNSPLHF. The CDR3 bases are TGTGCCAGTAGCGAGAGAGGGAATTCACCCCTCCACTTT.

The chain uses TRBV30 and TRBJ2-1, with D perhaps TRBD1 (5 bases). The CDR3 consists of 16 residues. Germline V gene sequence: CDR1 GTSNPN, CDR2 SVGIG (reference sequence). V lost 2 bases to trimming and J lost 4 bases, with 18 bases between them. The CDR3 protein is CAWSRPGARRYNEQFF. The CDR3 DNA reads TGTGCCTGGAGTCGACCTGGGGCTAGGAGATACAATGAGCAGTTCTTC.

The V gene is TRBV19, the J gene TRBJ1-5, with 11 bases matching TRBD1. CDR1 is LNHDA and CDR2 is SQIVND in the germline V gene (reference sequence). V was pared by 5 bases and J by 5 bases, with 8 bases of the junction left unmatched. The CDR3 is 16 residues long. Written as DNA, the CDR3 is TGTGCCAGTAGTCCCCAGGACAGGGGGCCATATCAGCCCCAGCATTTT. Protein: CASSPQDRGPYQPQHF.

This clone appeared once. The genes are TRBV5-4 and TRBJ2-1; weak D call: TRBD2 (6 bases). With 8 bases removed from V and 4 bases from J, the gap between germline ends came to 19 bases. Looked up from germline, CDR1 is SGHNT and CDR2 is YYREEE (reference sequence). The CDR3 covers 15 residues. CDR3 sequence (DNA): TGTGCCAGTCGACGGGACTCCGAATCTTACAATGAGCAGTTCTTC. Translating it yields CASRRDSESYNEQFF. The full variable domain, with the rest looked up from reference TRBV5-4 and TRBJ2-1, is ETGVTQSPTHLIKTRGQQVTLRCSSQSGHNTVSWYQQALGQGPQFIFQYYREEENGRGNFPPRFSGLQFPNYSSELNVNALELDDSALYLCASRRDSESYNEQFFGPGTRLTVL.

This chain links TRBV6-5 with TRBJ2-5, with D possibly TRBD1 on 8 matching bases. Per the germline V gene, CDR1 is MNHEY and CDR2 is SVGAGI. The CDR3 consists of 14 residues. Trimming cost V 6 bases and J 5 bases, with 16 bases left between them. CDR3 DNA sequence: TGTGCCAGCAGAGAGACAGGGGAGGGGGAGACCCAGTACTTC. It encodes CASRETGEGETQYF.

V gene TRBV3-1 (or the pseudogene TRBV3-2) combines with J gene TRBJ2-5; D is perhaps TRBD2 (6 bases). From germline, CDR1 is LGHDT and CDR2 YNNKEL (reference sequence). The CDR3 is made up of 14 amino acids. V shed 5 bases and J shed 5 bases, with 15 bases lying between them. The CDR3 loop is CASSSPPGVETQYF. Here the CDR3 DNA reads TGTGCCAGCAGCTCGCCCCCGGGGGTTGAGACCCAGTACTTC.

The V call is TRBV20-1, the J call TRBJ1-5, with D unresolved. Trimming took off 6 bases at V and 12 bases at J, with 15 bases between the two ends. Germline lookup yields CDR1 DFQATT and CDR2 SNEGSKA (reference sequence). The CDR3 is made up of 11 amino acids. The CDR3 is CSARRTQYQHF. As DNA, the CDR3 is TGCAGTGCCCGCCGGACCCAGTACCAGCATTTT.

The chain combines TRBV5-4 with TRBJ1-4, with no clear D. V was clipped by 4 bases and J by 6 bases, with 10 bases between them. Germline V gene sequence: CDR1 SGHNT, CDR2 YYREEE (reference sequence). The length of the CDR3 is 13 residues. The chain's CDR3 is CASSAGSDEKLFF. Here the CDR3 DNA reads TGTGCCAGCAGCGCCGGGAGCGATGAAAAACTGTTTTTT.

This chain connects TRBV5-4 to TRBJ1-2; 7 bases match TRBD1. Trimming took 1 base from V and 0 from J; bases not matched to a gene: 15. The CDR3 sequence is 19 residues long. The germline V gene encodes CDR1 SGHNT and CDR2 YYREEE (reference sequence). CDR3 sequence reads: CASSLQRQGPKWSNYGYTF. CDR3 DNA: TGTGCCAGCAGCTTGCAGCGACAGGGCCCTAAATGGTCTAACTATGGCTACACCTTC.

CDR3 loop: CAVRDGNYGYTF. CDR3 nucleotide sequence: TGTGCCGTCCGGGACGGCAACTATGGCTACACCTTC. V is TRBV6-5 and J is TRBJ1-2; D possibly corresponds to TRBD1 (5 bases). The germline V gene has CDR1 MNHEY and CDR2 SVGAGI. CDR3 length equals 12 residues. V gave up 11 bases and J gave up 2 bases, with 12 bases separating them.

The chain couples TRBV6-5 to TRBJ1-5, with no clear D. Deletions cut 0 bases from V and 5 bases from J, with 8 bases between. The CDR3 totals 14 residues. Germline loops: CDR1 MNHEY, CDR2 SVGAGI. The CDR3 loop is CASSYSHRDQPQHF. For the CDR3, the DNA is TGTGCCAGCAGTTACTCCCATCGGGATCAGCCCCAGCATTTT.

The CDR3 here is CASSPAAAYNYGYTF. The DNA of the CDR3 is TGTGCCAGTAGTCCGGCAGCTGCGTATAACTATGGCTACACCTTC. The rearrangement links TRBV19 to TRBJ1-2, with no clear D. The CDR3 extends over 15 amino acids. Germline CDR1 and CDR2: LNHDA and SQIVND (reference sequence). V was cut by 5 bases and J by 1 base, with 14 bases left in between.

The chain has TRBV14 and TRBJ2-3; D perhaps matches TRBD1 (5 bases). Trimming stripped 4 bases from V and 4 bases from J, with 12 bases between. CDR1 is SGHDN and CDR2 is FVKESK in the germline V gene. The CDR3 runs 14 residues. CDR3 in amino acids: CASSRQLGADTQYF. Written as DNA, the CDR3 is TGTGCCAGCAGCCGGCAATTAGGGGCAGATACGCAGTATTTT. Using reference TRBV14 and TRBJ2-3 for the parts outside the CDR3, the full variable domain is EAGVTQFPSHSVIEKGQTVTLRCDPISGHDNLYWYRRVMGKEIKFLLHFVKESKQDESGMPNNRFLAERTGGTYSTLKVQPAELEDSGVYFCASSRQLGADTQYFGPGTRLTVL.

The chain is built from TRBV5-4 and TRBJ1-3, with TRBD1 as a possible D gene (6 bases). CDR1 is SGHNT, CDR2 YYREEE, per germline (reference sequence). Trimming took off 4 bases at V and 3 bases at J, with 11 bases between the two ends. There are 14 residues in the CDR3. CDR3 nucleotide sequence: TGTGCCAGCAGCACAGGGTTCGATGGAAACACCATATATTTT. The encoded protein is CASSTGFDGNTIYF.

The CDR3 is CASTSHGTGTYGYTF. The DNA of the CDR3 is TGTGCCAGCACCTCTCACGGGACAGGGACATATGGCTACACCTTC. The chain links TRBV2 to TRBJ1-2; 9 positions agree with TRBD1. CDR1 is SNHLY and CDR2 is FYNNEI in the germline V gene. J gave up 5 bases and V 7 bases, and 11 bases lay outside the gene matches. This CDR3 has 15 residues.

This clone was counted a few times. This chain links TRBV2 with TRBJ2-7; D unresolved. The CDR3 has 13 amino acids. V was cut by 6 bases and J by 2 bases, with 11 bases left in between. The germline V gene has CDR1 SNHLY and CDR2 FYNNEI. CDR3 DNA sequence: TGTGCCAGCAGCCAGCACCCCCCCTACGAGCAGTACTTC. This translates into CASSQHPPYEQYF.

There are a few counts of this clone. This sample includes further DNA sequences coding for the same CDR3. The gene calls are TRBV3-1 (or the pseudogene TRBV3-2) and TRBJ2-2; D gene unclear. The ends were cut back, 1 base at V and 4 bases at J, with 1 base in the middle. This CDR3 region has 12 residues. Germline values: CDR1 LGHDT, CDR2 YNNKEL (reference sequence). The CDR3 sequence: CASSQGTGELFF. CDR3 bases: TGTGCCAGCAGCCAAGGCACCGGGGAGCTGTTTTTT.

The chain combines TRBV6-5 with TRBJ2-1; 8 positions agree with TRBD1. With 6 bases clipped from V and 8 bases from J, the junction kept 12 bases outside the gene matches. The CDR3 extends over 15 amino acids. CDR1 is MNHEY, CDR2 SVGAGI, per germline. CDR3 sequence (DNA): TGTGCCAGCAGAATCGGACAGGGTCGGAACGATGAGCAGTTCTTC. Protein: CASRIGQGRNDEQFF.

The gene calls are TRBV6-6 and TRBJ2-3, with D perhaps TRBD2 (6 bases). V lost 6 bases, J lost 2 bases, and 18 bases lay in between. The length of the CDR3 is 16 residues. CDR1 MNHNY and CDR2 SVGAGI come from the germline V gene (reference sequence). CDR3 nucleotide sequence: TGTGCCAGCAGAGGCGGGGATTGGGGATTCACAGATACGCAGTATTTT. Its translation: CASRGGDWGFTDTQYF.

V and J are TRBV6-5 and TRBJ2-7, with a weak D call TRBD2 (6 bases). In germline, CDR1 is MNHEY, CDR2 SVGAGI. Trimming left V 2 bases short and J 1 base short, with 12 bases between. The CDR3 totals 15 residues. CDR3 protein: CASSYDRDFSYEQYF. Here the CDR3 DNA reads TGTGCCAGCAGTTACGACCGGGACTTTTCCTACGAGCAGTACTTC.

The chain combines TRBV30 with TRBJ2-3, with 12 positions matching TRBD2. Germline CDR1 reads GTSNPN; CDR2 reads SVGIG (reference sequence). The CDR3 extends over 13 amino acids. The V and J ends lost 8 bases and 5 bases, in that order; junction bases with no gene match: 5. CDR3 sequence (DNA): TGTGCCGCGACTAGCGGGAGTGGAGATACGCAGTATTTT. Translated, it gives CAATSGSGDTQYF.

The V gene is TRBV19, the J gene TRBJ2-7, with 12 bases lining up with TRBD1. V lost 5 bases and J lost 7; bases outside the gene matches: 9. CDR3 length: 15 residues. The germline gives CDR1 LNHDA, CDR2 SQIVND (reference sequence). Written as DNA, the CDR3 is TGTGCCAGTAGTCCAGGGACAGGGGGCCGCCTGGAGCAGTACTTC. Its protein product is CASSPGTGGRLEQYF. Full variable domain (outside the CDR3, taken from reference TRBV19 and TRBJ2-7): DGGITQSPKYLFRKEGQNVTLSCEQNLNHDAMYWYRQDPGQGLRLIYYSQIVNDFQKGDIAEGYSVSREKKESFPLTVTSAQKNPTAFYLCASSPGTGGRLEQYFGPGTRLTVT.

The table lists this clone with a few counts. V gene TRBV29-1 combines with J gene TRBJ2-7; 7 bases match TRBD1. The CDR3 extends over 15 amino acids. Losses at the gene ends were 0 bases for V and 5 bases for J; bases not matched to a gene: 10. CDR1 SQVTM and CDR2 ANQGSEA come from the germline V gene. The CDR3 reads CSVEDAAQGFHEQYF. The CDR3 coding sequence is TGCAGCGTTGAAGACGCGGCACAGGGGTTCCACGAGCAGTACTTC.

The chain carries TRBV6-5 and TRBJ1-1; D is perhaps TRBD1 (6 bases). Germline V gene sequence: CDR1 MNHEY, CDR2 SVGAGI. The CDR3 covers 12 residues. Trimming pared 4 bases from V and 7 bases from J, leaving 10 bases between. The CDR3 DNA reads as TGTGCCAGCAGTTTACAGGGTCATGAAGCTTTCTTT. It yields the protein CASSLQGHEAFF.

The J gene is TRBJ1-5, the V gene TRBV28; 10 bases agree with TRBD1. After removal of 5 bases from V and 0 bases from J, the junction contained 7 bases not matched to a gene. This CDR3 region has 17 residues. The germline V gene encodes CDR1 MDHEN and CDR2 SYDVKM. Here the CDR3 DNA reads TGTGCCAGCAGTGGGGGACAGGGGACGTTTAGCAATCAGCCCCAGCATTTT. Translating gives CASSGGQGTFSNQPQHF.